The present T cell receptor (beta chain) was sequenced within a study of cytomegalovirus exposure and HLA in healthy donors (TCRdb year 2017). Regarding the study in general: An earlier analysis of about 530 of the donors reported approximately 300 Gb of sequence data and roughly 120 million unique TCR beta sequences obtained from approximately 180 million T cells. About 320 gigabases of sequencing data and approximately 84 million unique TCR sequences were included in an early release covering over 600 HLA-typed donors. Of the 300 to 500 genotyped donors, 81% were placed in the genetic ancestry cluster associated with self-reported Caucasian donors. The study was designed to test whether signatures of past pathogen exposure could be identified by cataloging public T cell receptors. The study profiled the T cell repertoires of about 720 subjects by immunosequencing and related them to cytomegalovirus serostatus. Along with the approximately 620-subject first cohort, a separate validation cohort of over 90 different subjects was used. The study combined high-throughput TCR immunosequencing, statistical association of individual TCRs with disease status, and machine learning to predict cytomegalovirus infection status. To study patterns of TCR occurrence, a later analysis re-analyzed previously published TCR beta repertoires from more than 550 donors and added high-resolution HLA genotyping. The later analysis used no new phenotypic data to find candidate immune exposures, relying instead on TCR beta sequences and their occurrence across donors. An earlier analysis of 587 of the donors applied high-throughput TCR beta sequencing to assess whether each TCR beta V gene segment acted as functional or pseudogenic. Donor age, sex, ethnicity and CMV serostatus were compiled together with the repertoire data. In a later genetic analysis, genome-wide SNP genotypes for about 60% of the 666 donors were used, and that subset was treated as a discovery cohort. All discovery cohort repertoires had been generated on a single sequencing platform. Class I and class II HLA loci were covered by the typing at four-digit resolution. Typing coverage differed by locus: A, B, C, DRB1 and DQB1 were typed in roughly 629-640 donors, DQA1 in roughly 500, DPA1 in 600 to 610, and DPB1 in roughly 470. Because of strong linkage in the cohort, 4 to 6 DR-DQ haplotypes were treated as single units for association and clustering. On average, around 230,000 unique TCR beta nucleotide sequences were sequenced per donor among some 430 genotyped donors of the cohort, with 15% to 20% of those sequences being non-productive. Study-wide findings and limitations: Compared with equally common non-associated chains, HLA-associated TCR beta chains in a later analysis were more clonally expanded and had lower generation probabilities. Some IMGT-functional V segments, including TRBV6-2 and TRBV6-3, could not be told apart with the 87-base-pair reads, so those segments were excluded. Because counts were too low, seventeen rarely observed V segments, including chromosome 9 orphons, were left out of the earlier analysis of some 640 of the donors. At a false discovery rate of 0.05, a later analysis linked around 15,000 TCR beta sequences to specific HLA alleles. Linkage disequilibrium might explain the correlated functional status among segregating V segments, but an unknown experimental factor could not be ruled out. CMV serostatus was the only immune exposure information available for the cohort. In a later analysis, most CMV-associated TCR beta chains were found to appear HLA-restricted, with HLA associations seemingly driven largely by CMV exposure. Three of the identified cytomegalovirus-associated TCR beta chains were confirmed in vitro to be specific for cytomegalovirus antigens. Strong co-occurrence of HLA alleles, especially DR and DQ, made assigning TCR associations to individual alleles difficult. A cluster of highly shared sequence variants was judged likely to represent a technical artifact of the sequencing pipeline. HLA typing was unavailable for some donors at each locus, so association tests used only the typed subset. Several of the top co-occurrence clusters appeared to be linked to parvovirus B19, influenza, CMV and Epstein-Barr virus, according to a later analysis. The classifier was reported to diagnose cytomegalovirus status with high specificity and sensitivity in both the original and validation cohorts. In a later genetic analysis, fewer N-insertions in productive TCRs were reported among donors in an Asian-associated ancestry cluster than the roughly 700-donor mean. In an earlier analysis of roughly 500 of the donors, most TCR beta V segments appeared in productive rearrangements about 90% or about 30% of the time, broadly matching IMGT annotations. A further reported finding was that TCR beta sequences accurately predicted the HLA-A and HLA-B alleles for most subjects in the first cohort. The study listed 164 TCR beta chains as associated with cytomegalovirus. The authors suggested that the approach could potentially be extended to other disease states and immunological phenotypes. Most TCR sequences were seen in very few donors, while some public TCRs were found in many individuals. According to a later analysis, TCR association rates differed among HLA loci, with DRB1 alleles showing the most associated TCRs and HLA-C alleles showing the fewest. Only TCR beta chains were sequenced in this cohort, and the absence of alpha or paired-chain data limited detectable features. A later genetic analysis associated a missense DCLRE1C variant with V-gene and J-gene trimming of TCR beta chains, and an independent cohort replicated the association. Sequencing depth was assumed to be roughly uniform across donors in the presence/absence analyses, though that assumption may not hold.

The germline V gene yields SGDLS for CDR1 and YYNGEE for CDR2. The CDR3 holds 15 amino acids from the cysteine to the phenylalanine. Only the CDR3 DNA stays, 45 bases, in frame from base 1. Ends trimmed: V by 3 bases, J by 10 bases; bases unmatched to a gene: 13. The cohort comprised some 730 healthy bone marrow donors. At the time of sampling, all cohort members were nominally healthy, though unrecorded immune exposures were likely present. The donor tested CMV seronegative, placing the donor among the 300 to 450 seronegative members of the cohort. Every donor gave a peripheral blood sample, and the peripheral blood mononuclear cells from that sample were used for TCR beta sequencing. The Qiagen DNeasy Blood Extraction Kit was used to extract genomic DNA from the blood cell samples. Details on this clone: Its antigen remains undetermined. Within one base of it there is no much larger clone, and no base qualities were kept.

The library relied on the immunoSEQ multiplex PCR assay. A mixture of 60 forward primers for TCR Vbeta segments and 13 reverse primers for TCR Jbeta segments was used in the multiplex PCR. A multiplex PCR assay on genomic DNA amplified the CDR3 region of rearranged TCR beta genes. Amplified TCR beta libraries were sequenced as 87-base-pair reads on the Illumina HiSeq System. On the study's bioinformatics: Across the 666 repertoires, a later analysis counted tens of millions of unique TCR beta chains, some 11 million of which were shared by at least two donors. A nearest-neighbor algorithm error-corrected the raw reads and collapsed the reads into unique sequences, merging closely related sequences to remove PCR and sequencing errors. To assign V, D and J gene segments, CDR3 sequences were aligned to IMGT reference sequences. For a sequence to be retained, at least a six-nucleotide match to both a V gene segment and a J gene segment was required. A rearrangement was called productive if the CDR3 had no stop codons and remained in frame with V and J, and every other rearrangement was called non-productive. CDR3 was defined according to IMGT convention as the region running from the second conserved V-encoded cysteine to the conserved J-encoded phenylalanine. Sequences without an unambiguous match to a single V gene segment were excluded from the earlier analysis of approximately 560 of the donors. An earlier analysis of fewer than 750 of the donors classified V segments as functional when productive rearrangements were above 56.7% and as segregating when the standard deviation between donors was above 5%. To diagnose cytomegalovirus status from the catalog of TCR beta chain sequences, a statistical classification framework was built. In a later analysis, V and J genes were assigned by comparing TCR nucleotide sequences against IMGT/GENE-DB human TR gene sequences. Using the TCRdist pipeline, a later analysis assigned CDR3 sequences along with most-parsimonious VDJ recombination scenarios. In a later analysis, every TCR beta chain was defined by the combination of its CDR3 amino acid sequence and its V-gene family, and reads without a unique V-gene family were dropped. A later analysis removed nearly 600 highly shared, low-generation-probability nucleotide sequences to deal with suspected cross-contamination and a sequencing artifact. In a later analysis, a clonal expansion index was calculated for each public chain from normalized within-repertoire ranks of inferred template counts. A later analysis computed generation probabilities with a VDJ recombination model fitted to out-of-frame rearrangements, and checked the results against IGoR. A later analysis scored TCR-TCR, TCR-HLA and TCR-CMV co-occurrence with hypergeometric tests, applying a repertoire-size bias correction to TCR pairs. A later analysis estimated false discovery rates by permuting HLA or CMV assignments 20 times. In a later analysis, co-occurring TCRs were grouped using DBSCAN, and TCRdist sequence similarity was added for clustering within HLA-allele-positive subsets. Repertoires with fewer than 30,000 or more than 120,000 public chains were left out of co-occurrence clustering, as were a handful of repertoires with anomalous nucleotide sharing. TCRdb took this table from immuneACCESS and kept in-frame rearrangements with V and J called. Such tables lack part of the clones; where checked against another copy, unresolved V genes explain under half of the gap, and the rest is unexplained. D and trimming come from the DNA, and the V and J calls and clone size come from that table. For this sample the table gives over 200,000 clones, of which approximately 84% were detected only once. 0.5% to 0.7% of the sample lies in the top ten.

The sample taken for sequencing was PBMCs. The chain couples TRBV9 to TRBJ2-5; TRBD1 lines up with 9 middle nucleotides. This TCR came from a woman aged 35 to 49 in good health and CMV-seronegative. This receptor has the CDR3 CASSGSGTGKQIQYF. The nucleotides read TGTGCCAGCAGCGGATCCGGGACAGGGAAGCAAATCCAGTACTTC.